This passage covers 20 T cell receptor beta chains from one sample sequenced in a study of cytomegalovirus exposure and HLA in healthy donors (dated by TCRdb to the late 2010s). Library prep was done by the immunoSEQ multiplex PCR assay. Sourced from immuneACCESS, this table was stored by TCRdb with only in-frame sequences that have V and J called. A share of the clones is absent; for the studies checked, an unresolved V gene accounts for under half, and the remainder has no known explanation. This sample lists 250,000 to 350,000 clones; roughly nine tenths were detected once. Roughly 1.1% of the sample is held by the ten biggest clonotypes. The sequencing sample was made of PBMCs. These receptors all stem from a woman in her 30s in good health and CMV-seropositive.

This chain connects TRBV2 to TRBJ2-5, with D perhaps given as TRBD1 or TRBD2 (6 bases each). V lost 6 bases to trimming and J lost 2 bases, with 16 bases between them. Germline CDR1 reads SNHLY; CDR2 reads FYNNEI. The CDR3 length is 15 residues. The CDR3, as DNA: TGTGCCAGCAGACGACAGGCAGGGAGGCAAGAGACCCAGTACTTC. This sequence encodes CASRRQAGRQETQYF.

The chain carries TRBV4-3 and TRBJ2-7, with D perhaps given as TRBD1 or TRBD2 (5 bases each). CDR1 and CDR2 from the germline V gene are LGHNA and YSLEER. This CDR3 contains 15 residues. V was cut by 1 base and J by 4 bases, with 14 bases left in between. The CDR3 DNA follows: TGCGCCAGCAGCCAAGTGAGGGGTGAAGGGTACGAGCAGTACTTC. This translates into CASSQVRGEGYEQYF.

On this clone: Other DNA sequences within the sample encode an identical CDR3. The chain uses TRBV7-9 and TRBJ1-1, with a possible D match to TRBD1 (6 bases). Germline values: CDR1 SEHNR, CDR2 FQNEAQ (reference sequence). The CDR3 has 15 residues. V lost 1 base and J lost 0, with 9 bases in between. The DNA for the CDR3 is TGTGCCAGCAGCTTAGGGACAGCGTTGAACACTGAAGCTTTCTTT. As protein: CASSLGTALNTEAFF.

The chain combines TRBV28 with TRBJ2-2; tentative D call: TRBD2 (7 bases). Trimming pared 3 bases from V and 4 bases from J, leaving 12 bases between. The germline V gene encodes CDR1 MDHEN and CDR2 SYDVKM. The CDR3 spans 15 residues. CDR3 loop: CASSLGGTRTGELFF. The CDR3 DNA reads as TGTGCCAGCAGTTTGGGGGGGACACGCACCGGGGAGCTGTTTTTT.

The V and J genes are TRBV25-1 and TRBJ1-4; D remains ambiguous. CDR1 and CDR2 (germline): MGHDK, SYGVNS. V shed 1 base and J shed 0 bases, with 15 bases lying between them. The CDR3 sequence is 18 residues long. CDR3 amino acids: CASSESQDSGTTNEKLFF. CDR3 nucleotide sequence: TGTGCCAGCAGTGAATCCCAAGACTCCGGGACAACTAATGAAAAACTGTTTTTT.

The chain links TRBV2 to TRBJ1-6; no definite D call. The CDR3 covers 14 residues. V lost 4 bases and J 0 bases, leaving 4 bases between the germline ends. The V gene's germline CDR1 is SNHLY and CDR2 FYNNEI. The DNA for the CDR3 is TGTGCCAGCAGTGCCAGCTCCTATAATTCACCCCTCCACTTT. Residues: CASSASSYNSPLHF.

This sequence joins TRBV7-9 and TRBJ2-1; TRBD1 matches 7 bases. Germline V gene sequence: CDR1 SEHNR, CDR2 FQNEAQ (reference sequence). This CDR3 comprises 16 residues. J was trimmed by 5 bases and V by 3 bases; bases with no gene match: 10. CDR3 sequence (DNA): TGTGCCAGCAGCTTTCCCACCGGGACAGCCAACAATGAGCAGTTCTTC. The encoded protein is CASSFPTGTANNEQFF. The entire variable domain, with the rest obtained from reference TRBV7-9 and TRBJ2-1, is as follows: DTGVSQNPRHKITKRGQNVTFRCDPISEHNRLYWYRQTLGQGPEFLTYFQNEAQLEKSRLLSDRFSAERPKGSFSTLEIQRTEQGDSAMYLCASSFPTGTANNEQFFGPGTRLTVL.

The V and J genes are TRBV7-8 and TRBJ2-7; D unclear. Per germline, CDR1 SGHVS and CDR2 FQNEAQ. This CDR3 spans 13 amino acids. V dropped 5 bases and J dropped 3 bases, with 11 bases sitting between them. The CDR3 reads CASSRTPRYEQYF. In DNA form, the CDR3 reads TGTGCCAGCAGCAGGACCCCCCGCTACGAGCAGTACTTC.

The chain recombines TRBV6-1 with TRBJ1-2; 9 bases map to TRBD1. This CDR3 has 14 amino acids. V lost 5 bases to trimming and J lost 4 bases; unmatched junction nucleotides: 5. Germline V CDR1 and CDR2: MNHNS, SASEGT. CDR3 in amino acids: CASSPGQGRYGYTF. CDR3 in DNA: TGTGCCAGCAGTCCGGGACAGGGCCGCTATGGCTACACCTTC.

A single count supports this clone. The J gene is TRBJ2-7, the V gene TRBV11-2, with a possible D match to TRBD1 (6 bases). CDR3 length: 16 residues. The V end was cut by 5 bases, the J end by 0 bases, with 17 bases between. CDR1 is SGHAT, CDR2 FQNNGV, per germline. CDR3 in amino acids: CASSTDPDRLSYEQYF. CDR3 DNA: TGTGCCAGCAGCACAGATCCCGACAGGCTCTCCTACGAGCAGTACTTC.

CDR3 in DNA: TGCGCCAGCAGCCAAGACAACAGTTTCTACGAGCAGTACTTC. Translation: CASSQDNSFYEQYF. V is TRBV4-3 and J is TRBJ2-7; D gene unclear. V lost 0 bases, J lost 3 bases, and 9 bases lay in between. CDR3 size: 14 residues. Germline V gene lookup returns CDR1 LGHNA and CDR2 YSLEER.

This clone has just one count. The rearrangement joins TRBV5-5 to TRBJ2-5; D unclear. The V end was cut by 1 base, the J end by 2 bases, with 6 bases between. The length of the CDR3 is 13 residues. Germline V gene sequence: CDR1 SGHKS, CDR2 YYEKEE (reference sequence). The CDR3 loop reads CASSLLTQETQYF. The CDR3 DNA reads as TGTGCCAGCAGCTTGCTAACACAAGAGACCCAGTACTTC.

This chain uses TRBV7-6 with TRBJ1-1; D is uncertain. The germline V and J ends were trimmed by 1 base and 1 base, with 10 bases remaining between them. The CDR3 consists of 15 residues. CDR1 SGHVS and CDR2 FNYEAQ come from the germline V gene. The CDR3 loop is CASSLGLAGNTEAFF. The CDR3 nucleotides are TGTGCCAGCAGCTTAGGTCTTGCGGGGAACACTGAAGCTTTCTTT.

This chain connects TRBV30 to TRBJ2-1; no reliable D call. Germline V gives CDR1 GTSNPN, CDR2 SVGIG (reference sequence). CDR3 length equals 16 residues. The V gene lost 0 bases and the J gene lost 4 bases, with 16 bases spanning the gap. The CDR3 DNA sequence: TGTGCCTGGAGTGTACGAAGTCAGATATCTTACAATGAGCAGTTCTTC. The encoded protein is CAWSVRSQISYNEQFF. The whole variable domain, remainder taken from reference TRBV30 and TRBJ2-1, is SQTIHQWPATLVQPVGSPLSLECTVEGTSNPNLYWYRQAAGRGLQLLFYSVGIGQISSEVPQNLSASRPQDRQFILSSKKLLLSDSGFYLCAWSVRSQISYNEQFFGPGTRLTVL.

The rearrangement uses TRBV9 and TRBJ2-5; D is perhaps TRBD1 (8 bases). CDR1 is SGDLS, CDR2 YYNGEE, per germline. This CDR3 comprises 18 residues. V lost 0 bases to trimming and J lost 1 base, with 19 bases between them. CDR3 region: CASSVAQGGGQAQETQYF. CDR3 coding DNA: TGTGCCAGCAGCGTAGCCCAGGGGGGGGGACAGGCCCAAGAGACCCAGTACTTC.

This clone was seen only once. The rearrangement links TRBV28 to TRBJ2-7; tentative D call: TRBD2 (5 bases). V was cut by 9 bases and J by 2 bases, with 14 bases left in between. Germline loops: CDR1 MDHEN, CDR2 SYDVKM. There are 13 residues in the CDR3. The CDR3 region is CASKTGFPYEQYF. The CDR3 bases are TGTGCCAGTAAGACGGGATTCCCCTACGAGCAGTACTTC. The full variable domain, with the rest looked up from reference TRBV28 and TRBJ2-7, is DVKVTQSSRYLVKRTGEKVFLECVQDMDHENMFWYRQDPGLGLRLIYFSYDVKMKEKGDIPEGYSVSREKKERFSLILESASTNQTSMYLCASKTGFPYEQYFGPGTRLTVT.

The chain recombines TRBV6-5 with TRBJ1-5, with D perhaps matching TRBD1 (6 bases). Germline CDR1 and CDR2: MNHEY and SVGAGI. The CDR3 extends over 13 amino acids. V dropped 4 bases and J dropped 7 bases, with 11 bases sitting between them. The CDR3 loop reads CASSSGGGQPQHF. The DNA of the CDR3 is TGTGCCAGCAGTTCCGGGGGCGGACAGCCCCAGCATTTT.

The chain uses TRBV27 and TRBJ1-2; the D gene is possibly TRBD1 (5 bases). Between the trimmed V and J ends, which lost 0 bases and 4 bases, there was a span of 12 bases. This CDR3 contains 15 residues. Per germline, CDR1 MNHEY and CDR2 SMNVEV (reference sequence). The CDR3: CASSLSRWGSYGYTF. CDR3 in DNA: TGTGCCAGCAGTTTATCCCGGTGGGGGTCCTATGGCTACACCTTC.

This clone has just one count. This chain joins TRBV28 and TRBJ2-7; 10 nucleotides align to TRBD1. The germline CDR1 and CDR2 sequences are MDHEN and SYDVKM. Losses at the gene ends were 6 bases for V and 1 base for J; bases not matched to a gene: 3. This CDR3 is built from 14 residues. The CDR3 loop is CASSEGQGSYEQYF. Written as DNA, the CDR3 is TGTGCCAGCAGCGAGGGACAGGGGTCCTACGAGCAGTACTTC.

The rearrangement uses TRBV4-1 and TRBJ1-1, with a weak D call TRBD1 (6 bases). The CDR3 is 17 amino acids. The V and J ends lost 5 bases and 3 bases respectively, with 22 bases between them. Germline V gene lookup returns CDR1 MGHRA and CDR2 YSYEKL. The CDR3 region has the DNA TGCGCCAGCAGCTCAAGTCCTCGACAGGTAAAGGACACTGAAGCTTTCTTT. Its protein product is CASSSSPRQVKDTEAFF.